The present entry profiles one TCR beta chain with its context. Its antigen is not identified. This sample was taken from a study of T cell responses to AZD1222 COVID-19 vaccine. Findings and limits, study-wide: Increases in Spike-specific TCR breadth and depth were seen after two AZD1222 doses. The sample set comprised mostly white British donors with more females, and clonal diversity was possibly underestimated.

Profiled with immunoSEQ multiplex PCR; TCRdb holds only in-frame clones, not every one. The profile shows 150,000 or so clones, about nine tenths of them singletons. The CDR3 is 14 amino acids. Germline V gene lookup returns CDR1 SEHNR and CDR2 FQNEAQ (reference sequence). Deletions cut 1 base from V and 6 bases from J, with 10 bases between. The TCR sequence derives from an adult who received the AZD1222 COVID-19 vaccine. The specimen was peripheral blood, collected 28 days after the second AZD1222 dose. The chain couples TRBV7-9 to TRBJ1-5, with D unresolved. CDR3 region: CASSLVDVGQPQHF. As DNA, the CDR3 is TGTGCCAGCAGCTTAGTGGATGTAGGTCAGCCCCAGCATTTT.